This T cell receptor beta chain appears in the sequencing data of a study of T cells in Graves' hyperthyroidism and ophthalmopathy. Study-level results: Onset of ophthalmopathy came a median about 6.5 months after the model predicted it. Most expanded thyroid clonotypes above 0.001 also appeared in blood. Ophthalmopathy cases were set apart from stable hyperthyroidism by a 13 V-J model.

RNA transcripts were the template for amplifying TCR beta CDR3 regions. The TCR CDR3 was amplified in a first-round RT-PCR using the HTBI primer set. TCRdb analysed the multiplex PCR reads with MiXCR anew, one entry per CDR3 protein. The repertoire holds 750,000 to 900,000 distinct CDR3 sequences, with over 35% as singletons. CDR1 is SGHAT and CDR2 is FQNNGV in the germline V gene. The germline V and J ends were trimmed by 2 bases and 6 bases, with 10 bases remaining between them. This CDR3 is 13 amino acids long. With regard to this clonotype: Its specificity is unknown.

The chain links TRBV11-2 to TRBJ1-1, with D perhaps TRBD1 (5 bases). What was sequenced was blood. The TCR sequence derives from a man between 18 and 29 years old with Graves' hyperthyroidism. The CDR3 loop reads CASSLWRGPEAFF. The CDR3, as DNA: TGTGCCAGCAGCTTATGGAGGGGCCCTGAAGCTTTCTTT.